This T cell receptor beta chain was observed in a study of blood T cells in healthy people across ages (dated by TCRdb to the mid-2010s). Study-level background: In model experiments, roughly one uniquely barcoded TCR beta cDNA molecule per two T cells was captured by template switching. Using deep sequencing normalized with unique cDNA molecular identifiers, the study measured how TCR beta repertoire diversity changes with age. The donors were split into four age groups: young (average around 16 years), middle-aged (around 37), aged (approximately 59) and long-lived (roughly 77). To avoid experimental bias, donors of different ages were randomly spread across the sequencing lanes. Two additional independent replicas of 1 million unique cDNA reads from the same blood draw were analyzed for two donors (one aged 18 to 29 and one aged 80 or older). What the study reported, not specific to this receptor: Because profiling used bulk unsorted PBMCs, naive and antigen-experienced compartments could not be compared conclusively. Donor CMV infection status was unknown, potentially confounding age-related changes in expanded clonotypes. There was a strong correlation between observed TCR beta diversity and the percentage of naive T cells measured by flow cytometry. The long-lived group showed more naive CD4+ T cells, fewer expanded clones and increased TCR diversity than the aged group, suggesting age selection. Total diversity estimates from one million sequenced T cells were considered lower bounds and underestimates. As age increased, observed TCR beta diversity per million T cells dropped in a roughly linear way, and a significant reduction was already evident by age 40.

This clonotype turned up a few times. The specificity of this receptor is unknown. Base-call qualities are not available, and no considerably larger clone is one nucleotide away. The roughly 38 donors, aged roughly 6 to 95 years, were systemically healthy Caucasian individuals from Russia. Each donor gave ten milliliters of peripheral blood, collected into EDTA-treated Vacutainer tubes. Ficoll-Paque density-gradient centrifugation was used to isolate PBMCs, with at least 7 million per sample. Total RNA was extracted from PBMCs with Trizol reagent, with at least 5 micrograms obtained per sample. For every donor, an aliquot of PBMCs went through flow cytometry to measure the percentages of naive CD45RAhigh/CD27high T cells. Preparation of the library involved 5' RACE. The sequencer listed for this sample is Illumina HiSeq 2500. A second PCR of roughly 7 to 11 cycles was performed with a sample-barcoded 5' primer and a J-beta primer mix. A unique molecular identifier was introduced onto each TCR beta cDNA molecule by a template-switch 5' adaptor carrying 12 random nucleotides. Each sample yielded at least 2.5 million CDR3-containing paired-end reads. First-strand cDNA was synthesized from all RNA with the Mint cDNA synthesis kit, primed by a TRBC-specific oligonucleotide. Following uracil-DNA glycosylase treatment, a first 18-cycle PCR with universal primers M1SS and BC2_uni_R was performed on all cDNA. The published analysis was carried out like this. For normalization, 1 million high-quality reads, each with a distinct molecular identifier, were randomly selected from each sample. Reads sharing molecular identifiers were discarded rather than binned into consensus sequences. MiTCR, with a Q25 quality threshold and the strictest error-elimination algorithm, was used for CDR3 identification, clonotype clustering and error correction. A nonparametric unseen species model with Euler transformation was used to estimate lower-bound total TCR beta diversity. The public sequencing data were trimmed at Q25 with fastp and processed into clonotypes with MiXCR by TCRdb, which kept only in-frame beta chains. Each CDR3 protein appears once, grouped with its most common genes and DNA. TCRdb's processing, not the authors', yielded these V and J calls. The table for this sample lists 1.5 million to 2 million distinct CDR3 sequences; 28% of them were counted only once. About 8% of the sample goes to the ten largest clones.

CDR1 is given as MNHEY and CDR2 as SVGAGI, both from the germline V gene. Taken from cysteine to phenylalanine, the CDR3 has 13 residues. The read is trimmed to its CDR3 DNA, 39 bases read in frame from base 1. V drops 6 bases and J drops 4 bases, leaving 12 bases in between. Sequences were obtained from blood. The rearrangement combines TRBV6-5 with TRBJ2-5; the D gene assignment is perhaps TRBD1 or TRBD2, with each matching 5 bases. This clonotype was obtained from a young woman in good health. The CDR3 corresponds to CASSPMGVETQYF. The DNA reads TGTGCCAGCAGCCCCATGGGGGTAGAGACCCAGTACTTC.